These T cell receptor beta chains were read from a single sample in a study of healthy donors' naive CD4 and CD8 T cells. One entry per CDR3 protein, called by TCRdb with MiXCR from the reads. The data show about 180,000 distinct CDR3 sequences, around three quarters seen once. What was sequenced was naive CD4+ and CD8+ T cells sorted from blood, pooled from several donors. These receptors originate from a pool of human donors in good health; the sample pools cells from several healthy donors. CDR3s include the opening cysteine and the closing phenylalanine or tryptophan. The order of the fields is D gene, clone size, V gene, J gene, CDR3 DNA, CDR3 protein. A D gene is named only where the DNA matches it firmly. Clone size appears in some rows only: once, few, many, or a class for an expanded clone.

D gene: TRBD1
clone size: -
V gene: TRBV19
J gene: TRBJ1-5
CDR3 DNA: TGTGCCAGTAGTAGACAGGAAGGGGGCTACCAACATCATTTT
CDR3 protein: CASSRQEGGYQHHF

D gene: -
clone size: few
V gene: TRBV29-1
J gene: TRBJ2-7
CDR3 DNA: TGCAGCGTTAAGGAGGTACAGGTTTTATGCGAGCAGTACTTC
CDR3 protein: CSVKEVQVLCEQYF

D gene: -
clone size: -
V gene: TRBV30
J gene: TRBJ2-5
CDR3 DNA: TGTGCCTGGAGTACAATCGGAGCATACCAAGAGACCCAGTACTTC
CDR3 protein: CAWSTIGAYQETQYF

D gene: -
clone size: -
V gene: TRBV30
J gene: TRBJ2-7
CDR3 DNA: TGTGCCTTGCGACGACCGGTCCTATCCTACGAGCAGTACTTC
CDR3 protein: CALRRPVLSYEQYF

D gene: TRBD2
clone size: -
V gene: TRBV11-1
J gene: TRBJ2-1
CDR3 DNA: TGTGCCAGCAGCTTCGTAGCGGGGGGCTCCTACAATGAGCAGTTCTTC
CDR3 protein: CASSFVAGGSYNEQFF

D gene: -
clone size: -
V gene: TRBV29-1
J gene: TRBJ2-1
CDR3 DNA: TGCAGCCCCCGGACTGAATACAATGAGCAGTTCTTC
CDR3 protein: CSPRTEYNEQFF

D gene: -
clone size: -
V gene: TRBV19
J gene: TRBJ1-1
CDR3 DNA: TGTGCCAGTAGTATAGACTCGGTGGACACTGAAGCTTTCTTT
CDR3 protein: CASSIDSVDTEAFF

D gene: TRBD2
clone size: -
V gene: TRBV29-1
J gene: TRBJ2-7
CDR3 DNA: TGCAGCGTTGACGTAGCGGGAGGGCACGAGCAGTACTTC
CDR3 protein: CSVDVAGGHEQYF

D gene: -
clone size: -
V gene: TRBV7-9
J gene: TRBJ1-5
CDR3 DNA: TGTGCCAGCAGCTACGGGAGGTCGGATCAGCCCCAGCATTTT
CDR3 protein: CASSYGRSDQPQHF

D gene: -
clone size: -
V gene: TRBV5-4
J gene: TRBJ2-1
CDR3 DNA: TGTGCCAGCAGCTCACCACCGGGACCCATCAGGGAGCAGTTCTTC
CDR3 protein: CASSSPPGPIREQFF